What follows are 4 T cell receptor beta chains derived from one specimen sequenced in a study of CDR3 diversity in severe acne. MiXCR, applied by TCRdb to the PCR reads, yields one record per CDR3 protein. The repertoire consists of more than 80,000 distinct CDR3 sequences, with around 54% occurring once and the leading ten covering around 10%. Source material: blood. These receptors were obtained from a male donor with severe acne vulgaris.

Notes on this clonotype: At one end the junction does not follow the germline gene, possibly because of a read error. The chain joins TRBV7-2 to TRBJ1-3; no reliable D call. CDR1 and CDR2 (germline): SGHTA, FQGNSA. This CDR3 comprises 14 residues. CDR3: CASSLGEPGSTIYF. In nucleotides, the CDR3 is TGTGCCAGCAGCTTGGGCGAGCCTGGAAGCACCATATATTTT.

Points on this clonotype: This may come from a read error, since a much larger clone is one base off. CDR3 loop: CASSSNINRYF. The CDR3 coding sequence is TGTGCCAGCAGTTCAAACATCAATCGGTACTTC. V is TRBV12-3 or TRBV12-4 and J is TRBJ2-5, with D uncertain. The CDR3 sequence is 11 residues long. The V end lost 4 bases, the J end lost 13 bases, and 13 bases lay between the germline ends.

In this sample, this clonotype turned up a few times. The chain employs TRBV20-1 and TRBJ1-2, with 7 bases matching TRBD1. Germline V gene sequence: CDR1 DFQATT, CDR2 SNEGSKA (reference sequence). The CDR3 totals 18 residues. Germline trimming cut 1 base from V and 0 bases from J; bases unmatched to any gene: 14. The CDR3 DNA sequence: TGCAGTGCTAGAGGAGCCATCGAAGGGGGCGTAACTAACTATGGCTACACCTTC. Translated: CSARGAIEGGVTNYGYTF.

This clonotype ranks as medium-sized. The CDR3 DNA follows: TGTGCCAGCAGCTCGCCAACAGGGGATGAGCAGTTCTTC. This sequence encodes CASSSPTGDEQFF. The chain links TRBV7-9 to TRBJ2-1; 7 positions agree with TRBD1. The CDR3 is 13 residues long. V lost 4 bases and J lost 8; bases outside the gene matches: 5. Germline CDR1 SEHNR, CDR2 FQNEAQ (reference sequence).